This T cell receptor (beta chain) was documented in a study of T cells in Graves' hyperthyroidism and ophthalmopathy. CDR1 LGHDT and CDR2 YNNKEL come from the germline V gene (reference sequence). V shed 4 bases, J shed 3 bases, and the junction held 10 bases outside the gene matches. The CDR3 runs to 17 residues. TCR beta CDR3 sequences were amplified from RNA transcripts. The HTBI set primed first-round TCR CDR3 RT-PCR. One entry per CDR3 protein, called by TCRdb with MiXCR from the multiplex PCR reads. This sample yields under 350,000 distinct CDR3 sequences, of which about 20% are seen a single time; approximately 54% belongs to the top ten. With a duration under 2 months, the hyperthyroidism was newly diagnosed in patients aged 18 to 65. Uncontrolled infections, other autoimmune diseases, pregnancy or lactation led to exclusion of patients. From more than 9.5 ml of fresh peripheral blood, PBMCs were isolated.

The table lists this clonotype with a few counts. The sequence was collected from a woman aged 50 to 60 with Graves' hyperthyroidism. The chain uses TRBV3-1 and TRBJ2-1; 9 nucleotides align to TRBD2. The sequenced sample was blood. The chain's CDR3 is CASSRRLAAEYYNEQFF. The CDR3 DNA follows: TGTGCCAGCAGCCGGAGACTAGCGGCGGAATACTACAATGAGCAGTTCTTC.